The sequence of this T cell receptor (beta chain) was determined in a study of glioma-infiltrating T cells after dendritic cell vaccination. Regarding the study as a whole: No direct clonality-survival link was found; a diverse polyclonal response may matter.

Up to about 2 ug genomic DNA was used for TCRB CDR3 amplification. The method was immunoSEQ multiplex PCR; TCRdb's version includes in-frame clones alone and lacks a portion of them. The sample lists about 50,000 clones, around 86% occurring once. Comment on this clone: Its matching antigen is unknown.

With 2 bases removed from V and 6 bases from J, the gap between germline ends came to 19 bases. This CDR3 spans 17 amino acids. Per the germline V gene, CDR1 is MNHEY and CDR2 is SMNVEV (reference sequence). The clonotype was recovered from a human donor with glioblastoma. Source: blood, taken before dendritic cell vaccination. This chain joins TRBV27 and TRBJ2-2; the D gene is possibly TRBD1 (5 bases). The CDR3 coding sequence is TGTGCCAGCAGTTTAACCCCCGGGCAGGGTAGGTCCGGGGAGCTGTTTTTT. It is translated as CASSLTPGQGRSGELFF.